This T cell receptor beta chain was documented in a study of radiation and T cells in renal cell carcinoma. Time point defined: baseline pretreatment blood. Treatment: 15 Gy SBRT to primary tumor, nephrectomy 4 weeks later. The CDR3 is 15 amino acids. V gave up 5 bases and J gave up 5 bases, with 16 bases separating them. The germline V gene encodes CDR1 SNHLY and CDR2 FYNNEI. Sequenced by immunoSEQ multiplex PCR; TCRdb stores in-frame clones only, minus some. The data show 140,000 to 150,000 clones, around 90% seen once. The V gene is TRBV2, the J gene TRBJ1-3, with D unresolved. This clonotype originated in a woman in her sixties or seventies with renal cell carcinoma. Sequences were derived from blood, sampled from a patient whose treatment included radiotherapy and nephrectomy. CDR3 sequence reads: CASSPGPETRNTIYF. The CDR3 bases are TGTGCCAGCAGTCCCGGACCCGAAACAAGAAACACCATATATTTT.